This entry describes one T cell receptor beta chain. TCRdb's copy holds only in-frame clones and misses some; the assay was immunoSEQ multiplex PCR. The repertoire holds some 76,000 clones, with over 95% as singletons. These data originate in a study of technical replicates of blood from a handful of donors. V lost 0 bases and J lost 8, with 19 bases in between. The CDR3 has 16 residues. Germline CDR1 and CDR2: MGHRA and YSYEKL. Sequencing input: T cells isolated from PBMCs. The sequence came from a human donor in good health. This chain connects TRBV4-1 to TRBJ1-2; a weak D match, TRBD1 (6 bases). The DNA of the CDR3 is TGCGCCAGCAGCCAAGATCGCCTAAGGGGGTCGGGCGGCTACACCTTC. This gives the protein CASSQDRLRGSGGYTF.